The clone carrying this T cell receptor beta chain was observed at least ten times. This entry is derived from a study of breast tumors, draining lymph nodes, adjacent tissues. MiXCR, applied by TCRdb to the multiplex PCR reads, yields one record per CDR3 protein. The profile covers tens of thousands of distinct CDR3 sequences, with approximately 33% appearing a single time and around 10% taken by the ten largest. Germline CDR1 SGHDT, CDR2 YYEEEE. This CDR3 comprises 17 residues. With 4 bases clipped from V and 3 bases from J, the junction kept 7 bases outside the gene matches. The chain recombines TRBV5-6 with TRBJ2-3; 14 bases align to TRBD2. The receptor comes from a female donor with breast cancer. Some clones in this sample may be carry-over from other donors' samples. Sequencing input: breast tumor tissue. The CDR3 loop reads CASSLGLAGVRTDTQYF. Written as DNA, the CDR3 is TGTGCCAGCAGCCTGGGACTAGCGGGAGTACGTACAGATACGCAGTATTTT.